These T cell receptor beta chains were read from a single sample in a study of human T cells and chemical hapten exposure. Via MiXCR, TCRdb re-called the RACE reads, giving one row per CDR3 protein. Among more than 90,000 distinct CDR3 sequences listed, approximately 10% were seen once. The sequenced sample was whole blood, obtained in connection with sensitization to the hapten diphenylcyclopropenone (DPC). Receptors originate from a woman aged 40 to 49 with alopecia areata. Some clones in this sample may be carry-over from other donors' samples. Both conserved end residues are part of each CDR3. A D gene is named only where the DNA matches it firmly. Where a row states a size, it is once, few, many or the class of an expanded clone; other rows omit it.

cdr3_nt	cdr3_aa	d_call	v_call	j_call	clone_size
TGCGCCAGCAGCCGGGCAGGGGTAGGCTCCTACGAGCAGTACTTC	CASSRAGVGSYEQYF	-	TRBV10-1	TRBJ2-7	-
TGTGCCACCTTCGCCGCCCCTTCAGATACGCAGTATTTT	CATFAAPSDTQYF	-	TRBV19	TRBJ2-3	few
TGTGCAAGTCGAGACCTGAACACTGAAGCTTTCTTT	CASRDLNTEAFF	-	TRBV12-2	TRBJ1-1	-
TGCGCCAGCAGCTTCAGACTAGCGGGACACAGCACAGATACGCAGTATTTT	CASSFRLAGHSTDTQYF	TRBD2	TRBV5-1	TRBJ2-3	few
TGTGCCAGCAAGCCAGGGGGCGCGGGTCAGCCCCAGCATTTT	CASKPGGAGQPQHF	TRBD1	TRBV2	TRBJ1-5	many
TGTGCCAGCAGTTTTCGGGCGACATCGTTTGAAGCTTTCTTT	CASSFRATSFEAFF	-	TRBV12-3/TRBV12-4	TRBJ1-1	few
TGTGCCAGCAGCTCGGGACAGGGGTTTACCGGGGAGCTGTTTTTT	CASSSGQGFTGELFF	TRBD1	TRBV7-2	TRBJ2-2	-
TGCAGTGCTAGGGAATCAGGCCTATCCTACGAGCAGTACTTC	CSARESGLSYEQYF	-	TRBV20-1	TRBJ2-7	-
TGTGCCAGCAGCCCCCACGCGCGGGGCAGCACAGATACGCAGTATTTT	CASSPHARGSTDTQYF	-	TRBV7-2	TRBJ2-3	many
TGTGCCAGCAGTAGACCGGGACAGGGGACCGATGAAGCTTTCTTT	CASSRPGQGTDEAFF	TRBD1	TRBV28	TRBJ1-1	many
TGCAGTGCTAGGTCGGGACAGGGGAGCACTGAAGCTTTCTTT	CSARSGQGSTEAFF	TRBD1	TRBV20-1	TRBJ1-1	few
TGTGCCAGCAGCTCCCCCCTAGGACAGGGCGACACCGGGGAGCTGTTTTTT	CASSSPLGQGDTGELFF	TRBD1	TRBV7-6	TRBJ2-2	many
TGTGCCAGCAGTGAATGGGGGACGGGCTATGGCTACACCTTC	CASSEWGTGYGYTF	-	TRBV25-1	TRBJ1-2	-
TGTGCCAGCAGCTTAGGGAGATTC	CASSLGRF	-	TRBV7-2	TRBJ2-5	many
TGCAGTGCTCAACCAGGGAGGGCTAATGAAAAACTGTTTTTT	CSAQPGRANEKLFF	-	TRBV20-1	TRBJ1-4	-
TGTGCCAGCAGCTTAGGCCCGGGCGGGAGCTCCTACGAGCAGTACTTC	CASSLGPGGSSYEQYF	TRBD2	TRBV7-2	TRBJ2-7	-
TGTGCCAGCAGCCCCCAGGTGGCGGGGGGGCGGAATGAGCAGTTCTTC	CASSPQVAGGRNEQFF	TRBD2	TRBV6-5	TRBJ2-1	-
TGTGCCAGTAGTAGGTCAGATAGCAATCAGCCCCAGCATTTT	CASSRSDSNQPQHF	-	TRBV19	TRBJ1-5	-
TGCAGTGCTAGAGTAGGGAATGGTAATCAGCCCCAGCATTTT	CSARVGNGNQPQHF	-	TRBV20-1	TRBJ1-5	many
TGTGCCAGCAGTTTAGACCCCCCAGGCCTAGCGGGAGGGAGTGAGCAGTTCTTC	CASSLDPPGLAGGSEQFF	TRBD2	TRBV12-3/TRBV12-4	TRBJ2-1	-
TGTGCCAGCAGCGAGGTGGGACAGGGCTTGTCCGGGGAGCTGTTTTTT	CASSEVGQGLSGELFF	TRBD1	TRBV6-2/TRBV6-3	TRBJ2-2	-
TGCAGTGCTCAACGGACAGGCACCAACGTCCTGACTTTC	CSAQRTGTNVLTF	TRBD1	TRBV20-1	TRBJ2-6	-
TGTGCCAGCAGTATAGTAACAGGGGGCGCTTCCGGGGAGCTGTTTTTT	CASSIVTGGASGELFF	TRBD1	TRBV28	TRBJ2-2	few
TGTGCCAGCAGTTTGGGGGGGGTGACCCAGTACTTC	CASSLGGVTQYF	TRBD2	TRBV12-3/TRBV12-4	TRBJ2-5	few
TGCGCCAGCAGCTTGTCGTCATTGAACACTGAAGCTTTCTTT	CASSLSSLNTEAFF	-	TRBV5-1	TRBJ1-1	few
TGCGCCAGCAGCTTGTTAACCTCTAATGAAAAACTGTTTTTT	CASSLLTSNEKLFF	-	TRBV5-1	TRBJ1-4	-
TGTGCTAGCAGCTTAGTTAAGGCCGAGACCCAGTACTTC	CASSLVKAETQYF	-	TRBV7-7	TRBJ2-5	few
TGTGCCAGCAGTGAAAGGGAGTTTTCACCCCTCCACTTT	CASSEREFSPLHF	-	TRBV6-1	TRBJ1-6	few
TGTGCCAGCAGCTTAAGCGGAGGGTGGGACTTACAAGAGACCCAGTACTTC	CASSLSGGWDLQETQYF	-	TRBV7-6	TRBJ2-5	few
TGTGCCATCAGTGAGCCTGGGGGGCGGTTCGGGAATGAGCAGTTCTTC	CAISEPGGRFGNEQFF	-	TRBV10-3	TRBJ2-1	many
TGCGCCAGCAGCCTGACGACCAGCAATGAGCAGTTCTTC	CASSLTTSNEQFF	-	TRBV4-3	TRBJ2-1	many
TGTGCCAGCAGCTTGTGGGACAGGGGGCTGAATGAGCAGTTCTTC	CASSLWDRGLNEQFF	TRBD1	TRBV5-5	TRBJ2-1	few
TGTGCCATCTCAGGGGGCAGAGCTGGGGCCAACGTCCTGACTTTC	CAISGGRAGANVLTF	TRBD1	TRBV10-3	TRBJ2-6	many
TGTGCCAGCAGTTACGGGACAGAGATCGAAGCTTTCTTT	CASSYGTEIEAFF	TRBD1	TRBV6-5	TRBJ1-1	many
TGTGCCAGCAGCTTACAGGGTCAAGCCAAAAACATTCAGTACTTC	CASSLQGQAKNIQYF	-	TRBV11-1	TRBJ2-4	many
TGTGCCAGCAGTGTTTTAGGGGAGCAGTACTTC	CASSVLGEQYF	-	TRBV6-5	TRBJ2-7	many
TGCAGTGCTAGAGATGGACGTGGGTATCAGCCCCAGCATTTT	CSARDGRGYQPQHF	-	TRBV20-1	TRBJ1-5	many
TGTGCCAGCAGCTTAGGTGCGGGCGCGTATGGCTACACCTTC	CASSLGAGAYGYTF	-	TRBV11-2	TRBJ1-2	few
TGCAGCGTTCGGACAGGATACGAGCAGTACTTC	CSVRTGYEQYF	TRBD1	TRBV29-1	TRBJ2-7	many
TGTGCCAGCAGCTTAGGTGCGGGGGAGACCCAGTACTTC	CASSLGAGETQYF	-	TRBV7-8	TRBJ2-5	few